This TCR beta chain derives from a study of T cell changes during pregnancy in multiple sclerosis (dated by TCRdb to between 2019 and 2020). Notes on the research overall: The study examined how the T cell repertoire changed over the course of pregnancy in women with multiple sclerosis.

To prepare the library, the immunoSEQ multiplex PCR assay was applied. As stored in TCRdb, this immuneACCESS dataset retains in-frame rearrangements with V and J assigned. A fraction of the clones does not appear; measured against another copy, unresolved V genes explain less than half of the discrepancy, and the remainder lacks a known reason. A total of about 92,000 clones appear in this sample, around 92% of them only once. Around 2.5% of the sample is taken by the ten largest. On this clone itself: Its target antigen remains unknown. Base qualities are not recorded, but no much larger clone differs from it by a single base.

V loses 3 bases of germline sequence and J loses 7 bases, and the interval between the two ends is 15 bases. Spanning cysteine to phenylalanine, the CDR3 consists of 15 amino acids. The sequence is cut down to CDR3 DNA, 45 bases in frame from base 1. The germline V gene provides CDR1 MGHDK and CDR2 SYGVNS. Recombination joined TRBV25-1 with TRBJ1-4; matching of 6 bases hints at TRBD1 as the D gene. Sequencing was performed on peripheral blood, taken in the first trimester of pregnancy. The source of this sequence is a female donor with multiple sclerosis, enrolled in a pregnancy study. The sequence in DNA is TGTGCCAGCAGTGACCCCCAGGGGTCGGGTGAAAAACTGTTTTTT. The translation is CASSDPQGSGEKLFF. When the CDR3 is completed using the reference TRBV25-1 and TRBJ1-4 genes on either side, the full variable domain is EADIYQTPRYLVIGTGKKITLECSQTMGHDKMYWYQQDPGMELHLIHYSYGVNSTEKGDLSSESTVSRIRTEHFPLTLESARPSHTSQYLCASSDPQGSGEKLFFGSGTQLSVL.